This TCR beta chain was identified during a study of CD8+ T cells in alopecia areata. RNA, once extracted, was reverse transcribed into cDNA for use as the sequencing template. The repertoire was sequenced with immunoSEQ multiplex PCR; TCRdb's copy has only in-frame clones and lacks some. The repertoire consists of under 250,000 clones, with 45% to 70% occurring once and the leading ten covering around 5%. Study outcomes and limitations: Greater clonality was observed in lesional scalp samples, especially alopecia totalis/universalis, versus normal scalp. Mice showed TCR sharing more clearly than patients did, possibly owing to HLA.

Between the trimmed V and J ends, which lost 9 bases and 6 bases, there was a span of 16 bases. Germline loops: CDR1 SGHRS, CDR2 YFSETQ. This CDR3 has 13 residues. About this clone: Its antigen is not identified.

This receptor was taken from a human donor in good health. Sequenced input: CD8+ T cells sorted from blood. The gene calls are TRBV5-1 and TRBJ2-1; D is unclear. The CDR3 here is CATIHRSSNEQFF. The CDR3 coding sequence is TGCGCCACCATTCACCGCAGCTCCAATGAGCAGTTCTTC.